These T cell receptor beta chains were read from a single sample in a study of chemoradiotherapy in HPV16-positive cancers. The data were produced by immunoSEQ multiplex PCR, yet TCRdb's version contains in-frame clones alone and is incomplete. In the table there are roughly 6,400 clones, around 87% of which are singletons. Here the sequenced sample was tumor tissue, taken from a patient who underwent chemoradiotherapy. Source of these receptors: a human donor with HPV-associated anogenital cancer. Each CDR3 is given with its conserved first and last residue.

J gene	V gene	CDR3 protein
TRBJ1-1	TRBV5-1	CASSSTGTVTEAFF
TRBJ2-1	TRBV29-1	CSVATDSYNEQFF
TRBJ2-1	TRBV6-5	CASRWREGTNEQFF
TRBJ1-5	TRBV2	CASSWTLNQPQHF
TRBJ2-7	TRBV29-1	CSVPTPTGTGQGEQYF
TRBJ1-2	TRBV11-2	CASRLRGYGYTF
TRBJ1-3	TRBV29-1	CSVVWGNSGNTIYF
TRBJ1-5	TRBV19	CASRPGQYDSSQPQHF
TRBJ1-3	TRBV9	CASSSDGNSGNTIYF
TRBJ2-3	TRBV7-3	CASSPSLGTDTQYF
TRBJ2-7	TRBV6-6	CATKGETYEQYF
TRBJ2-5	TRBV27	CASSNPRSGQETQYF
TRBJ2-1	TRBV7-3	CASSLGGNGEQFF
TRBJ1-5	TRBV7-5	CVRRPDKDNQPQHF
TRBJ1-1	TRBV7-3	CASSLQENTEAFF
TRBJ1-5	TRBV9	CASSVGTGVNQPQHF
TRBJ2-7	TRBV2	CASSASSSGDSYEQYF
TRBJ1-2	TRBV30	CTWSVRPLYGYTF
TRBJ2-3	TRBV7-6	CASSFFATDTQYF
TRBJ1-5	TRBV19	CASRDRSHQPQHF
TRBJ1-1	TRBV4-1	CASSQEGQGITEAFF
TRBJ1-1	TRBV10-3	CAIRYDRNTEAFF
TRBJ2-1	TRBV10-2	CASTPDGDEQFF
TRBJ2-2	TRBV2	CASSDKTGQITGELFF
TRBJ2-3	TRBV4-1	CASSRAGTGNTDTQYF
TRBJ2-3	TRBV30	CAWSHRTDTQYF
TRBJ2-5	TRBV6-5	CASSYGETQYF